In this sample, the clone carrying this TCR beta chain turned up a few times. The CDR3 has 13 amino acids. The germline V gene has CDR1 SEHNR and CDR2 FQNEAQ (reference sequence). V dropped 3 bases and J dropped 6 bases, with 9 bases sitting between them. The data are from a study of T-cell memory formation after mild COVID-19. In TCRdb, the 5' RACE reads were re-called with MiXCR into one record per CDR3 protein. Here the sample spans under 300,000 distinct CDR3 sequences, 15% to 20% being singletons. Sequenced material: PBMCs or a T cell subset sorted from them (not recorded which). V is TRBV7-9 and J is TRBJ1-5; no clear D gene. The sequence was collected from a man aged 18-30 years who had mild COVID-19 (a few samples of this study predate the infection). Cell type and time point are not known. The chain's CDR3 is CASSFPAGQPQHF. The CDR3 DNA sequence: TGTGCCAGCAGCTTCCCGGCGGGTCAGCCCCAGCATTTT.